This is a list of T cell receptor beta chains from one sample in a study of cytomegalovirus exposure and HLA in healthy donors. This table comes from immunoSEQ multiplex PCR, and its TCRdb copy is limited to in-frame clones, with some not included. Its table lists approximately 100,000 clones. The sample comprised PBMCs. Receptors originate from a man aged 35-49 years in good health and CMV-seronegative. Both conserved end residues are part of each CDR3. Fields, in order: D gene, J gene, V gene, CDR3 DNA, CDR3 protein. A D gene is named only where the DNA matches it firmly.

d_gene: NA; j_gene: TRBJ1-1; v_gene: TRBV27; CDR3nt: TGTGCCAGCAGCCGGTGGCAGGGAACGAACACTGAAGCTTTCTTT; CDR3aa: CASSRWQGTNTEAFF
d_gene: NA; j_gene: TRBJ2-7; v_gene: TRBV4-3; CDR3nt: TGCGCCAGCAGCCAAGAGGGCAGAAACTACGAGCAGTACTTC; CDR3aa: CASSQEGRNYEQYF
d_gene: NA; j_gene: TRBJ1-5; v_gene: TRBV9; CDR3nt: TGTGCCAGCAGCGTAGCTGGGGGCAGCAATCAGCCCCAGCATTTT; CDR3aa: CASSVAGGSNQPQHF
d_gene: NA; j_gene: TRBJ2-1; v_gene: TRBV10-1; CDR3nt: TGCGCCAGCAGTGATTCTGGCGGGGCCTACAATGAGCAGTTCTTC; CDR3aa: CASSDSGGAYNEQFF
d_gene: NA; j_gene: TRBJ2-7; v_gene: TRBV9; CDR3nt: TGTGCCAGCGGGGACGGGAGCTCCTACGAGCAGTACTTC; CDR3aa: CASGDGSSYEQYF
d_gene: NA; j_gene: TRBJ1-1; v_gene: TRBV6-5; CDR3nt: TGTGCCAGTAGTGGACAGAGATCATGGGGCGAAGCTTTCTTT; CDR3aa: CASSGQRSWGEAFF
d_gene: NA; j_gene: TRBJ2-3; v_gene: TRBV30; CDR3nt: TGTGCCTGGAGTTCTGTTACAGATACGCAGTATTTT; CDR3aa: CAWSSVTDTQYF
d_gene: TRBD2; j_gene: TRBJ2-7; v_gene: TRBV27; CDR3nt: TGTGCCAGCCACCAAGCGGGAGGGTTGGAGGAGTACGAGCAGTACTTC; CDR3aa: CASHQAGGLEEYEQYF
d_gene: TRBD2; j_gene: TRBJ2-1; v_gene: TRBV11-2; CDR3nt: TGTGCCAGCAGCTTAGAGGGGCGGGGGGAATACAATGAGCAGTTCTTC; CDR3aa: CASSLEGRGEYNEQFF
d_gene: NA; j_gene: TRBJ1-1; v_gene: TRBV7-9; CDR3nt: TGTGCCAGCAGCTTGTCAGGGCGTACTGAAGCTTTCTTT; CDR3aa: CASSLSGRTEAFF
d_gene: NA; j_gene: TRBJ1-4; v_gene: TRBV10-3; CDR3nt: TGTGCCACTACAGGGAGGGATAATGAAAAACTGTTTTTT; CDR3aa: CATTGRDNEKLFF
d_gene: TRBD1; j_gene: TRBJ1-2; v_gene: TRBV7-9; CDR3nt: TGTGCCAGCCGCCCGGGACAGGGGGCGCTTGGCTACACCTTC; CDR3aa: CASRPGQGALGYTF
d_gene: NA; j_gene: TRBJ2-7; v_gene: TRBV29-1; CDR3nt: TGCAGCGTTCGGTCTGTCAGGGGTAACGAGCAGTACTTC; CDR3aa: CSVRSVRGNEQYF
d_gene: TRBD2; j_gene: TRBJ2-1; v_gene: TRBV2; CDR3nt: TGTGCCAGCAGGGGAGGGAGCTCCTACAATGAGCAGTTCTTC; CDR3aa: CASRGGSSYNEQFF
d_gene: NA; j_gene: TRBJ2-1; v_gene: TRBV30; CDR3nt: TGTGCCTGGAGTGCTTCAACTACCTCGGGTGGAGATGAGCAGTTCTTC; CDR3aa: CAWSASTTSGGDEQFF
d_gene: NA; j_gene: TRBJ1-5; v_gene: TRBV19; CDR3nt: TGTGCCAGTAAGATAGATGGCAGAGGAGGCGATCAGCCCCAGCATTTT; CDR3aa: CASKIDGRGGDQPQHF
d_gene: NA; j_gene: TRBJ1-2; v_gene: TRBV18; CDR3nt: TGTGCCAGCTCAACGTACAGGGATATGGGCTACACCTTC; CDR3aa: CASSTYRDMGYTF
d_gene: NA; j_gene: TRBJ1-3; v_gene: TRBV19; CDR3nt: TGTGCCAGTTGTCGGTTGGACAGAATCTCTGGAAACACCATATATTTT; CDR3aa: CASCRLDRISGNTIYF